Listed below are T cell receptor beta chains from one sample, sequenced in a study of graft-versus-host responses after intestinal transplantation. Assay: immunoSEQ multiplex PCR; the TCRdb copy retains only in-frame clones and omits some. The sample lists over 45,000 clones; 85% to 95% were seen once. Specimen: PBMCs, collected 786 days after a first intestinal transplant, on the day of a second. Source of these receptors: a human patient who received an intestinal transplant, so some T cells may come from the graft donor. Both conserved end residues are part of each CDR3. Fields, in order: J gene, V gene, CDR3 protein.

j_call: TRBJ1-4; v_call: TRBV7-8; cdr3_aa: CASSLRTGEKEKLFF
j_call: TRBJ2-3; v_call: TRBV10-3; cdr3_aa: CAISDSFARGDTQYF
j_call: TRBJ2-3; v_call: TRBV11-2; cdr3_aa: CASSLDFGAADTQYF
j_call: TRBJ2-1; v_call: TRBV18; cdr3_aa: CASSLLGAGYGNEQFF
j_call: TRBJ2-3; v_call: TRBV14; cdr3_aa: CASSQVGQGTDTQYF
j_call: TRBJ1-2; v_call: TRBV27; cdr3_aa: CASRDRSNYGYTF
j_call: TRBJ1-1; v_call: TRBV21-1; cdr3_aa: CASSISDDTEAFF
j_call: TRBJ2-7; v_call: TRBV28; cdr3_aa: CASRGTGLAEQYF
j_call: TRBJ2-7; v_call: TRBV19; cdr3_aa: CASSWDSISYEQYF
j_call: TRBJ2-2; v_call: TRBV15; cdr3_aa: CATSSQGDGELFF
j_call: TRBJ2-1; v_call: TRBV25-1; cdr3_aa: CASSDSTYNEQFF
j_call: TRBJ1-1; v_call: TRBV18; cdr3_aa: CASSPPGTGGTEAFF
j_call: TRBJ2-7; v_call: TRBV7-3; cdr3_aa: CASSLMAATYEQYF
j_call: TRBJ2-1; v_call: TRBV10-3; cdr3_aa: CACREYNEQFF
j_call: TRBJ1-5; v_call: TRBV15; cdr3_aa: CATSRAAGLQPQHF
j_call: TRBJ2-2; v_call: TRBV7-3; cdr3_aa: CASSLASGELFF
j_call: TRBJ2-3; v_call: TRBV7-8; cdr3_aa: CASSSGGWVFHTDTQYF
j_call: TRBJ2-3; v_call: TRBV6-5; cdr3_aa: CASSYNGGRSDTQYF
j_call: TRBJ2-1; v_call: TRBV30; cdr3_aa: CAWSVYGKLSYNEQFF
j_call: TRBJ2-7; v_call: TRBV5-4; cdr3_aa: CASSLARGSYEQYF
j_call: TRBJ2-2; v_call: TRBV7-3; cdr3_aa: CASSSGVAGELFF
j_call: TRBJ2-5; v_call: TRBV7-7; cdr3_aa: CASSFAGDEETQYF
j_call: TRBJ2-6; v_call: TRBV11-2; cdr3_aa: CASSSRVTSKQSRANVLTF
j_call: TRBJ1-4; v_call: TRBV10-1; cdr3_aa: CASRKGGAGTNEKLFF
j_call: TRBJ2-7; v_call: TRBV7-6; cdr3_aa: CASSLGVGAYEQYF
j_call: TRBJ2-4; v_call: TRBV9; cdr3_aa: CASSRDRQNIQYF
j_call: TRBJ1-1; v_call: TRBV6-5; cdr3_aa: CASSYSRGLGTEAFF
j_call: TRBJ1-1; v_call: TRBV6-5; cdr3_aa: CASRWGATVSERAFF
j_call: TRBJ1-1; v_call: TRBV27; cdr3_aa: CASSTLYKAGGRTEAFF
j_call: TRBJ2-5; v_call: TRBV30; cdr3_aa: CAWSGGFEETQYF